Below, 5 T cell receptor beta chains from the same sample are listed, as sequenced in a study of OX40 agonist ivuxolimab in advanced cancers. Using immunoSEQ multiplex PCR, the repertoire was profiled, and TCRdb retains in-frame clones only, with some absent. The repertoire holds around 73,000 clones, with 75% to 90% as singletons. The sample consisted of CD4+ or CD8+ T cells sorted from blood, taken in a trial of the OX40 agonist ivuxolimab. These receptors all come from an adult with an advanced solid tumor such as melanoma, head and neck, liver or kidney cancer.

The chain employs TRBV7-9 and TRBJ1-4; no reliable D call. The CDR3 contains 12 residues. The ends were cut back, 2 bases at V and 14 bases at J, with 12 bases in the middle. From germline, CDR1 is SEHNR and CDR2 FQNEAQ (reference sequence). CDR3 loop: CASSLTVYSLFF. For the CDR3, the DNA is TGTGCCAGCAGCTTAACCGTTTATTCGCTGTTTTTT.

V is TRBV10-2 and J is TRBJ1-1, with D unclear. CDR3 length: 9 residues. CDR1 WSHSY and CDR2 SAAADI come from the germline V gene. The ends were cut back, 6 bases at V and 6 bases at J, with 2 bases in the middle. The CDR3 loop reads CASRPEAFF. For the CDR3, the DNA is TGCGCCAGCAGACCTGAAGCTTTCTTT.

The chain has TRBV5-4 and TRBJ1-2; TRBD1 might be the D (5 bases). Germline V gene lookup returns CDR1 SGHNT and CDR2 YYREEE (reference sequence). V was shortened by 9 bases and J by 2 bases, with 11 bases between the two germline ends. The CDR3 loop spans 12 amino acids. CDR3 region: CATGDGNYGYTF. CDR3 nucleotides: TGTGCCACCGGGGACGGAAACTATGGCTACACCTTC.

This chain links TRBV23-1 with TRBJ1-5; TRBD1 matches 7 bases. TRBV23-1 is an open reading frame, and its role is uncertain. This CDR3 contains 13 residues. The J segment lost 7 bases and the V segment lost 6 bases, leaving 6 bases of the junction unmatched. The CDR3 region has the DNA TGCGCCAGCAGCCCACAGGGGTACCAGCCCCAGCATTTT. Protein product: CASSPQGYQPQHF.

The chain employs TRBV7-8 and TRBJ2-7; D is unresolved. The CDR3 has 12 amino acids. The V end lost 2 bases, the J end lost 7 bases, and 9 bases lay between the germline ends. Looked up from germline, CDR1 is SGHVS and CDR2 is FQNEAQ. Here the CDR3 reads CASSLRVGEQYF. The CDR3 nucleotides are TGTGCCAGCAGCTTAAGGGTTGGGGAGCAGTACTTC.